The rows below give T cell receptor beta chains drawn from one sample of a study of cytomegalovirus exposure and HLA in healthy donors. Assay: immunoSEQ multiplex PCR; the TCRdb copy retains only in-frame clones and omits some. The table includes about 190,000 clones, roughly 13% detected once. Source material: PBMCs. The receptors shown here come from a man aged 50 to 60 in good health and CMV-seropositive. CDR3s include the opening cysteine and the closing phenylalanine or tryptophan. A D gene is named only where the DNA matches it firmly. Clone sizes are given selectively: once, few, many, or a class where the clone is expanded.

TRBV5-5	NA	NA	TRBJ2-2	CASSLGLGHSTGELFF	TGTGCCAGCAGCTTGGGGCTGGGCCACTCTACCGGGGAGCTGTTTTTT
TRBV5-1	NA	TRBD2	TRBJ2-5	CASSLPRGTQETQYF	TGCGCCAGCAGCTTGCCGCGGGGGACCCAAGAGACCCAGTACTTC
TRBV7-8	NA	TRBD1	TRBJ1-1	CASSPGQANTEAFF	TGTGCCAGCAGCCCGGGACAGGCCAACACTGAAGCTTTCTTT
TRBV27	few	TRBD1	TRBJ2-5	CASAGGTETQYF	TGTGCCAGTGCAGGGGGAACCGAGACCCAGTACTTC
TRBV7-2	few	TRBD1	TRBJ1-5	CASSPDRDRVNQPQHF	TGTGCCAGCAGCCCTGACCGGGACAGGGTGAATCAGCCCCAGCATTTT
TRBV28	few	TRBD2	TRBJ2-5	CASSQGLAYQETQYF	TGTGCCAGCAGCCAGGGACTAGCGTACCAAGAGACCCAGTACTTC
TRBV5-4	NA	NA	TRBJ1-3	CASSQASPGNTIYF	TGTGCCAGCAGCCAAGCGAGCCCTGGAAACACCATATATTTT
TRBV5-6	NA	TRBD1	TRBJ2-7	CASSPPGQHYEQYF	TGTGCCAGCAGCCCACCGGGACAGCACTACGAGCAGTACTTC
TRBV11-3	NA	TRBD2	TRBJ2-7	CASSVLAGEQYF	TGTGCCAGCAGCGTACTAGCGGGAGAGCAGTACTTC
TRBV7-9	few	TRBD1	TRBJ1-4	CASSVGTGANEKLFF	TGTGCCAGCAGCGTGGGGACAGGGGCTAATGAAAAACTGTTTTTT
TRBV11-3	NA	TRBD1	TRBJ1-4	CASSGDRAGEKLFF	TGTGCCAGCAGCGGAGACAGGGCGGGCGAAAAACTGTTTTTT
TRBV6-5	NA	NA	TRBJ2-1	CASSHGGGEQFF	TGTGCCAGCAGTCACGGGGGAGGCGAGCAGTTCTTC
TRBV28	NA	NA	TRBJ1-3	CASSFPFPSGNTIYF	TGTGCCAGCAGTTTCCCGTTTCCTTCTGGAAACACCATATATTTT
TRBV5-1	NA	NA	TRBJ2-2	CASSWGDGRPGELFF	TGCGCCAGCAGCTGGGGGGACGGGCGACCCGGGGAGCTGTTTTTT
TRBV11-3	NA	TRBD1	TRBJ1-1	CASSYRGLTEAFF	TGTGCCAGCAGTTACAGGGGTCTCACTGAAGCTTTCTTT
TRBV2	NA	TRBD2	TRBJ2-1	CADTLAGEYNEQFF	TGTGCCGACACACTAGCGGGGGAGTACAATGAGCAGTTCTTC
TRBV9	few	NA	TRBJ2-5	CASSVDSGLPETQYF	TGTGCCAGCAGCGTAGACAGCGGCCTGCCAGAGACCCAGTACTTC
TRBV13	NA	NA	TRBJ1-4	CASSTRTESTFNEKLFF	TGTGCCAGCAGCACTCGGACAGAAAGCACATTTAATGAAAAACTGTTTTTT
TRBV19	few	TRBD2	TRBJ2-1	CASSIASLAGHEQFF	TGTGCCAGTAGTATAGCATCCCTAGCGGGCCATGAGCAGTTCTTC
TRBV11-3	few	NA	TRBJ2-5	CASSGTEETQYF	TGTGCCAGCAGCGGCACGGAGGAGACCCAGTACTTC
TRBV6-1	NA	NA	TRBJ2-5	CASKRQKETQYF	TGTGCCAGCAAAAGACAGAAAGAGACCCAGTACTTC
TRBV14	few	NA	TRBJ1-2	CASSQGAGINYGYTF	TGTGCCAGCAGCCAGGGAGCCGGAATTAACTATGGCTACACCTTC